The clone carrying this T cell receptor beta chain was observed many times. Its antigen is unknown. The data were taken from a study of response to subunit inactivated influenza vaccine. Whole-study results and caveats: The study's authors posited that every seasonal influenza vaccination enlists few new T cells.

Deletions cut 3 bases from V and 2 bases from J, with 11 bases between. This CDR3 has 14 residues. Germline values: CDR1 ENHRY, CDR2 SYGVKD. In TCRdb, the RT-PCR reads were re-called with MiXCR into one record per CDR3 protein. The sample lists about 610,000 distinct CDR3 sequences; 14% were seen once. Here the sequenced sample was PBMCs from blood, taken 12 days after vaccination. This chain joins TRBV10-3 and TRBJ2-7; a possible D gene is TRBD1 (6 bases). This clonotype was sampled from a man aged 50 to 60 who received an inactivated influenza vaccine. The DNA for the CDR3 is TGTGCCATCAGTGATGGGAAGGGGGCCTACGAGCAGTACTTC. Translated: CAISDGKGAYEQYF.